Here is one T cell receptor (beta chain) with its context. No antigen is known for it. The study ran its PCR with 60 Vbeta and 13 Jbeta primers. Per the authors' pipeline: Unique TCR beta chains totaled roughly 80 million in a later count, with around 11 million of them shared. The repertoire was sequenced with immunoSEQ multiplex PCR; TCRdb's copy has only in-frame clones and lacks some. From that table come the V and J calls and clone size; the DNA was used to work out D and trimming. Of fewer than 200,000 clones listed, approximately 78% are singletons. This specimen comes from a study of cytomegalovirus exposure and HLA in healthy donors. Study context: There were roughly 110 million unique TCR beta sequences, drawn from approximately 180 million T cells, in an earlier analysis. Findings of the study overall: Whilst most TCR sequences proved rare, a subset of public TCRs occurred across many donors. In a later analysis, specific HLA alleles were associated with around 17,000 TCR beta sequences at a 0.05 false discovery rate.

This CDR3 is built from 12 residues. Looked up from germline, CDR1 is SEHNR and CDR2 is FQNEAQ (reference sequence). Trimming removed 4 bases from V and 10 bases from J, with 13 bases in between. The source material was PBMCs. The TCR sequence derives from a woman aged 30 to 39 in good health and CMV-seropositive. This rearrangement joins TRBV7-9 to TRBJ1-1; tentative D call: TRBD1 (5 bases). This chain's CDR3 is CASSSGGTPAFF. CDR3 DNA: TGTGCCAGCAGCTCCGGGGGGACTCCAGCTTTCTTT.